The next 20 T cell receptor beta chains were all read from a single sample in a study of Ad26.COV2.S vaccination and SARS-CoV-2 variants (dated by TCRdb to the early 2020s). The intended sense of this specimen's treatment or condition label: some 20 received Ad26.COV2.S at low or high dose, single or two shots; several received placebo; per-sample allocation not given. Repertoires of vaccine and placebo recipients were sequenced from samples collected on day 63 after the first injection. The library was generated by the immunoSEQ multiplex PCR assay. TCRdb took this table from immuneACCESS and kept in-frame rearrangements with V and J called. Such tables lack part of the clones; where checked against another copy, unresolved V genes explain under half of the gap, and the rest is unexplained. This sample holds hundreds of thousands of clones; over 75% were observed only once. Around 3.6% of the sample belongs to the ten largest clones.

The sequenced sample was peripheral blood, obtained in a trial of Ad26.COV2.S vaccine versus placebo. All receptors derive from a person aged 18-65 years who received the Ad26.COV2.S COVID-19 vaccine or a placebo.

Here the CDR3 reads CASSYPGQGRYEQFF. The CDR3 DNA follows: TGTGCCAGCAGCTACCCGGGACAGGGGAGATATGAGCAGTTCTTC. The J gene is TRBJ2-1, the V gene TRBV5-4; 10 bases align to TRBD1. The CDR3 has 15 residues. CDR1 is SGHNT, CDR2 YYREEE, per germline (reference sequence). J lost 8 bases, V lost 3 bases, and 8 bases had no gene match. The variable domain in full, completed from reference TRBV5-4 and TRBJ2-1, reads ETGVTQSPTHLIKTRGQQVTLRCSSQSGHNTVSWYQQALGQGPQFIFQYYREEENGRGNFPPRFSGLQFPNYSSELNVNALELDDSALYLCASSYPGQGRYEQFFGPGTRLTVL.

The chain is built from TRBV7-9 and TRBJ2-1; D is possibly TRBD1 (6 bases). V lost 7 bases and J lost 8, with 15 bases in between. Germline loops: CDR1 SEHNR, CDR2 FQNEAQ (reference sequence). CDR3 length equals 13 residues. Here the CDR3 DNA reads TGTGCCAGCATCAAAACAGGGTTCGATGAGCAGTTCTTC. This sequence encodes CASIKTGFDEQFF.

The V and J genes are TRBV2 and TRBJ2-2, with D perhaps TRBD1 (5 bases). The CDR3 runs to 14 residues. Germline CDR1 and CDR2: SNHLY and FYNNEI. The V end was cut by 4 bases, the J end by 0 bases, with 6 bases between. This CDR3 reads CASSGQTNTGELFF. In DNA form, the CDR3 reads TGTGCCAGCAGTGGACAGACGAACACCGGGGAGCTGTTTTTT.

The chain is built from TRBV28 and TRBJ1-1, with 11 bases matching TRBD1. Germline loops: CDR1 MDHEN, CDR2 SYDVKM. The CDR3 loop spans 16 amino acids. The J segment lost 3 bases and the V segment lost 6 bases, leaving 9 bases of the junction unmatched. The CDR3 DNA reads as TGTGCCAGCAGCCCTCCAGGACAGGGGGCGCACACTGAAGCTTTCTTT. Protein sequence: CASSPPGQGAHTEAFF.

This chain links TRBV6-6 with TRBJ1-5, with a possible D match to TRBD1 (6 bases). Between the trimmed V and J ends, which lost 2 bases and 6 bases, there was a span of 14 bases. The germline gives CDR1 MNHNY, CDR2 SVGAGI (reference sequence). This CDR3 has 15 residues. Here the CDR3 DNA reads TGTGCCAGCAGTTACCCGACAGGATTGAGTCAGCCCCAGCATTTT. It codes for CASSYPTGLSQPQHF.

The sample holds one count of this clone. The chain carries TRBV19 and TRBJ2-1; 7 bases map to TRBD1. Germline V gene lookup returns CDR1 LNHDA and CDR2 SQIVND (reference sequence). The CDR3 spans 14 residues. Losses at the gene ends were 3 bases for V and 10 bases for J; bases not matched to a gene: 9. CDR3 region: CASSILDRTREQFF. The CDR3 coding sequence is TGTGCCAGTAGTATCTTGGACAGGACAAGAGAGCAGTTCTTC.

The chain uses TRBV5-8 and TRBJ1-2, with no clear D. From germline, CDR1 is SGHTS and CDR2 YDEGEE. CDR3 length: 14 residues. Trimming cost V 0 bases and J 1 base, with 7 bases left between them. CDR3 nucleotide sequence: TGTGCCAGCAGCTTGGGGCGGTTTAACTATGGCTACACCTTC. Its translation: CASSLGRFNYGYTF.

The chain has TRBV12-5 and TRBJ2-4; the D gene is possibly TRBD2 (6 bases). V was trimmed by 5 bases and J by 2 bases, leaving 16 bases between them. Germline V CDR1 and CDR2: LGHNT, FRNRAP. The CDR3 has 16 amino acids. CDR3 DNA sequence: TGTGCTAGTGGTGAAGCGGGCAGAGTAACCAAAAACATTCAGTACTTC. This translates into CASGEAGRVTKNIQYF.

Concerning this clone itself: A read error may produce the germline difference seen at one junction end. The chain links TRBV7-7 to TRBJ2-5; 14 bases match TRBD2. Germline V lookup: CDR1 SSHAT, CDR2 FNYEAQ (reference sequence). The CDR3 covers 16 residues. The DNA of the CDR3 is TGTGCTAGCAGCAAACGACTAGCGGGGGGGCAAGAGACCCAGTACTTC. Amino acids: CASSKRLAGGQETQYF.

V usage is TRBV19 and J usage is TRBJ2-3; TRBD1 aligns across 7 bases. This CDR3 comprises 16 residues. V lost 1 base and J lost 2; bases outside the gene matches: 6. The V gene's germline CDR1 is LNHDA and CDR2 SQIVND (reference sequence). Here the CDR3 reads CASSIGDRAPTDTQYF. Here the CDR3 DNA reads TGTGCCAGTAGTATAGGAGACAGGGCCCCCACAGATACGCAGTATTTT.

The chain recombines TRBV4-2 with TRBJ1-4; D gene uncertain. Germline lookup yields CDR1 LGHNA and CDR2 YNFKEQ. The CDR3 spans 15 residues. V lost 7 bases, J lost 8 bases, and 20 bases lay in between. The CDR3 sequence: CASTPYGLRIEKLFF. The CDR3, as DNA: TGTGCCAGCACCCCCTACGGGCTAAGAATAGAAAAACTGTTTTTT.

The chain couples TRBV9 to TRBJ2-2, with D unclear. Per the germline V gene, CDR1 is SGDLS and CDR2 is YYNGEE. CDR3 length: 15 amino acids. Trimming left V 4 bases short and J 1 base short, with 11 bases between. This CDR3 is CASSPSPRNTGELFF. As DNA, the CDR3 is TGTGCCAGCAGCCCCTCCCCCCGGAACACCGGGGAGCTGTTTTTT.

DNA of the CDR3: TGTGCCAGCAGCTTGGGGGGAGAAGATACGCAGTATTTT. Amino acid sequence: CASSLGGEDTQYF. The chain recombines TRBV5-5 with TRBJ2-3; perhaps TRBD2 as D (5 bases). The CDR3 is 13 residues long. Between the trimmed V and J ends, which lost 0 bases and 5 bases, there was a span of 7 bases. CDR1 and CDR2 (germline): SGHKS, YYEKEE (reference sequence). The whole variable domain, filled in from reference TRBV5-5 and TRBJ2-3, reads DAGVTQSPTHLIKTRGQQVTLRCSPISGHKSVSWYQQVLGQGPQFIFQYYEKEERGRGNFPDRFSARQFPNYSSELNVNALLLGDSALYLCASSLGGEDTQYFGPGTRLTVL.

The rearrangement joins TRBV5-5 to TRBJ1-6; possibly TRBD1 for D (5 bases). The V end lost 3 bases, the J end lost 0 bases, and 10 bases lay between the germline ends. Germline V gene sequence: CDR1 SGHKS, CDR2 YYEKEE (reference sequence). The CDR3 consists of 16 residues. In nucleotides, the CDR3 is TGTGCCAGCAGCTGGGACCCCCGCTCCTATAATTCACCCCTCCACTTT. Residues: CASSWDPRSYNSPLHF.

This rearrangement joins TRBV4-2 to TRBJ2-3; 8 nucleotides line up with TRBD1. CDR3 length: 16 residues. Unmatched junction bases numbered 8, after V lost 4 bases and J lost 2 bases. Germline assignment: CDR1 LGHNA and CDR2 YNFKEQ. CDR3 sequence (DNA): TGTGCCAGCAGCCTTCAGGGGGCTCGACACACAGATACGCAGTATTTT. Protein: CASSLQGARHTDTQYF.

This rearrangement joins TRBV27 to TRBJ1-6; D is undetermined. Germline CDR1 reads MNHEY; CDR2 reads SMNVEV (reference sequence). The length of the CDR3 is 12 residues. The V end was cut by 1 base, the J end by 8 bases, with 3 bases between. CDR3 in amino acids: CASSLFHSPLHF. DNA of the CDR3: TGTGCCAGCAGTTTATTTCATTCACCCCTCCACTTT.

The chain employs TRBV11-3 and TRBJ1-1; TRBD1 aligns across 7 bases. The CDR3 is 13 amino acids. Germline V gives CDR1 SGHNT, CDR2 YENEEA. Unmatched junction bases numbered 3, after V lost 5 bases and J lost 3 bases. In DNA form, the CDR3 reads TGTGCCAGCAGCCGTGACAGGGACACTGAAGCTTTCTTT. As protein: CASSRDRDTEAFF.

The genes are TRBV7-2 and TRBJ1-5; tentatively, D is TRBD1 (6 bases). Trimming pared 2 bases from V and 2 bases from J, leaving 7 bases between. The germline gives CDR1 SGHTA, CDR2 FQGNSA. The CDR3 is made up of 14 amino acids. The CDR3: CASSLRTGNQPQHF. CDR3 coding DNA: TGTGCCAGCAGCTTAAGGACAGGCAATCAGCCCCAGCATTTT.

The count of this clone is one. The rearrangement links TRBV2 to TRBJ1-2, with 9 bases matching TRBD1. Germline V CDR1 and CDR2: SNHLY, FYNNEI. CDR3 length: 15 residues. With V trimmed by 2 bases and J by 7 bases, 8 bases remained unmatched. The CDR3 here is CASSEPGTGSSGYTF. Here the CDR3 DNA reads TGTGCCAGCAGTGAACCCGGGACAGGGAGCTCTGGCTACACCTTC. Full variable domain (missing parts from reference TRBV2 and TRBJ1-2): EPEVTQTPSHQVTQMGQEVILRCVPISNHLYFYWYRQILGQKVEFLVSFYNNEISEKSEIFDDQFSVERPDGSNFTLKIRSTKLEDSAMYFCASSEPGTGSSGYTFGSGTRLTVV.

This sequence joins TRBV19 and TRBJ1-2, with no clear D. The CDR3 extends over 13 amino acids. The V gene lost 3 bases and the J gene lost 1 base, with 6 bases spanning the gap. Germline CDR1 LNHDA, CDR2 SQIVND (reference sequence). The CDR3 is CASSIRNNYGYTF. The CDR3 DNA is TGTGCCAGTAGTATTCGAAATAACTATGGCTACACCTTC.